The clone carrying this T cell receptor beta chain was seen at least ten times. Its antigen is not identified. There are 16 residues in the CDR3. Trimming took off 4 bases at V and 0 bases at J, with 13 bases between the two ends. Per the germline V gene, CDR1 is LNHNV and CDR2 is YYDKDF (reference sequence). These data originate in a study of CD8 T cells in ankylosing spondylitis. General study findings and limits: Roughly eight highly homologous variants formed a TCR beta motif that appeared characteristic of ankylosing spondylitis blood.

Each CDR3 protein gets one entry after TCRdb re-called the 5' RACE reads with MiXCR. The top ten hold 12% of the sample, which has around 130,000 distinct CDR3 sequences, about 7% seen once. The source is a male donor with ankylosing spondylitis or in good health (not recorded which). V is TRBV15 and J is TRBJ1-3, with D perhaps matching TRBD1 (6 bases). Material: blood, either unsorted or a sorted T cell fraction (not recorded which). CDR3 DNA: TGTGCCACCAGCAAACCACGGACAGACTCTGGAAACACCATATATTTT. It yields the protein CATSKPRTDSGNTIYF.